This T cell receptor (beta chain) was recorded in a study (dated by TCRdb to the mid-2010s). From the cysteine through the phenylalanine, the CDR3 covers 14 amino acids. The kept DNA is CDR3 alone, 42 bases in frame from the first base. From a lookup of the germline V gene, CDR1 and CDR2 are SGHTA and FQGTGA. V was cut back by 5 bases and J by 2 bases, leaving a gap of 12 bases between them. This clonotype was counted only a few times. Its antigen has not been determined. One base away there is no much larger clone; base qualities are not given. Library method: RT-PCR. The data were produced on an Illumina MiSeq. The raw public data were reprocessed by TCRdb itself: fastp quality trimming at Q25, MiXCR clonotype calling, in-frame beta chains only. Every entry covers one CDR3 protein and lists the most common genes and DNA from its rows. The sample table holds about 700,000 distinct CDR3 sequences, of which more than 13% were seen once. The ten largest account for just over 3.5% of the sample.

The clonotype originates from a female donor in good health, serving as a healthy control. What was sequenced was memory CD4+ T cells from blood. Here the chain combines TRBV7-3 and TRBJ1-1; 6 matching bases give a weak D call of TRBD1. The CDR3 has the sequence CASSPGTFNTEAFF. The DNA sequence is TGTGCCAGCAGCCCCGGGACATTTAACACTGAAGCTTTCTTT.